The 27 T cell receptor beta chains presented below share a single source sample, sequenced in a study of T cells in Graves' hyperthyroidism and ophthalmopathy. Amplified regions were TCR beta CDR3 sequences from RNA transcripts. HTBI primers were used for first-round RT-PCR of the TCR CDR3. Via MiXCR, TCRdb re-called the multiplex PCR reads, giving one row per CDR3 protein. The sample carries 300,000 to 450,000 distinct CDR3 sequences, around 13% recorded once. The sequencing input was blood. The source of these receptors is a woman aged 25 to 45 with Graves' ophthalmopathy.

This clonotype was observed a few times. V usage is TRBV20-1 and J usage is TRBJ1-4; D unresolved. V gave up 4 bases and J gave up 7 bases, with 10 bases separating them. In germline, CDR1 is DFQATT, CDR2 SNEGSKA (reference sequence). The CDR3 is 12 residues long. Here the CDR3 reads CSAKPTVEKLFF. CDR3 coding DNA: TGCAGTGCTAAACCGACGGTTGAAAAACTGTTTTTT.

The sample holds a few counts of this clonotype. This sequence joins TRBV12-3 or TRBV12-4 and TRBJ2-3, with TRBD2 matching 14 bases. The length of the CDR3 is 20 residues. J gave up 0 bases and V 6 bases, and 14 bases lay outside the gene matches. CDR3 loop: CASSYLPGTSGGVSTDTQYF. The CDR3 bases are TGTGCCAGCAGCTATCTTCCTGGGACTAGCGGGGGCGTGAGCACAGATACGCAGTATTTT.

This clonotype was picked up a small number of times. The chain is built from TRBV11-2 and TRBJ1-1, with a possible D match to TRBD1 (5 bases). Germline V gene sequence: CDR1 SGHAT, CDR2 FQNNGV. This CDR3 contains 13 residues. The ends were cut back, 5 bases at V and 4 bases at J, with 11 bases in the middle. CDR3 sequence reads: CASSKTVVTEAFF. The DNA of the CDR3 is TGTGCCAGCAGCAAGACAGTAGTCACTGAAGCTTTCTTT.

This clonotype has a handful of counts. Since a much larger clone is just one base distant, this may be a read error. This chain uses TRBV28 with TRBJ2-7; 9 bases map to TRBD1. The CDR3 contains 14 residues. Germline V lookup: CDR1 MDHEN, CDR2 SYDVKM. CDR3 sequence: CTSRKDRGMYEQYF. CDR3 sequence (DNA): TGTACCAGCAGAAAGGACAGGGGAATGTACGAGCAGTACTTC.

In its sample, this clonotype was seen many times. An end of the junction differs from the germline gene, which may be a read error. V is TRBV30 and J is TRBJ1-1; TRBD1 might be the D (5 bases). Germline lookup yields CDR1 GTSNPN and CDR2 SVGIG (reference sequence). The CDR3 runs 14 residues. The CDR3 region is CAWSPLTVNTEAFF. The CDR3 nucleotides read TGTGCCTGGAGTCCCTTGACAGTGAATACTGAAGCTTTCTTT.

This rearrangement joins TRBV3-1 to TRBJ1-2; no definite D call. Germline V gives CDR1 LGHDT, CDR2 YNNKEL (reference sequence). The CDR3 extends over 14 amino acids. V lost 5 bases and J 6 bases, leaving 16 bases between the germline ends. The CDR3 bases are TGTGCCAGCAGCTCGTCGTACCTGAACCATGGCTACACCTTC. It yields the protein CASSSSYLNHGYTF.

This clonotype was found many times. The chain couples TRBV20-1 to TRBJ1-4; D call uncertain. CDR1 DFQATT and CDR2 SNEGSKA come from the germline V gene (reference sequence). The CDR3 is 11 amino acids. Trimming stripped 3 bases from V and 6 bases from J, with 5 bases between. Here the CDR3 reads CSASSYEKLFF. The CDR3 coding sequence is TGCAGTGCTAGTAGTTATGAAAAACTGTTTTTT.

At least ten counts were recorded for this clonotype. V gene TRBV6-1 combines with J gene TRBJ1-2, with 9 bases identical to TRBD1. Germline CDR1 is MNHNS and CDR2 is SASEGT. There are 13 residues in the CDR3. V shed 6 bases and J 8 bases; nucleotides not matched to a gene: 7. The CDR3 here is CASRDWTGEGYTF. In DNA, the CDR3 is TGTGCCAGCAGGGATTGGACAGGGGAGGGCTACACCTTC.

This clonotype has a count of ten or more. The genes are TRBV20-1 and TRBJ2-7; 11 nucleotides match TRBD2. Germline V gives CDR1 DFQATT, CDR2 SNEGSKA (reference sequence). The CDR3 sequence is 21 residues long. V lost 6 bases to trimming and J lost 8 bases; unmatched junction nucleotides: 33. The CDR3 bases are TGCAGTGCCAAACTGACTAGCGGGGCCATTAAAGACCTACGATCTGCGGGGAAGCAGTACTTC. Translation: CSAKLTSGAIKDLRSAGKQYF.

The gene calls are TRBV7-2 and TRBJ2-3; D might be TRBD2 (7 bases). CDR1 is SGHTA and CDR2 is FQGNSA in the germline V gene. The CDR3 totals 17 residues. Trimming shortened V by 1 base and J by 4 bases, and 18 bases separated the two germline ends. In nucleotides, the CDR3 is TGTGCCAGCAGCTTAGGCGGTGGGGAGGGGGGGCCAGATACGCAGTATTTT. Its translation: CASSLGGGEGGPDTQYF. Using reference TRBV7-2 and TRBJ2-3 for the parts outside the CDR3, the full variable domain is GAGVSQSPSNKVTEKGKDVELRCDPISGHTALYWYRQSLGQGLEFLIYFQGNSAPDKSGLPSDRFSAERTGGSVSTLTIQRTQQEDSAVYLCASSLGGGEGGPDTQYFGPGTRLTVL.

This clonotype was seen many times. The CDR3 bases are TGTGCCACCAGTGATTCGATCACAGATACGCAGTATTTT. Translation: CATSDSITDTQYF. This sequence joins TRBV24-1 and TRBJ2-3; no clear D. Trimming took 2 bases from V and 2 from J, leaving 4 bases between them. This CDR3 has 13 residues. Germline assignment: CDR1 KGHDR and CDR2 SFDVKD.

This clonotype was picked up many times. The V gene is TRBV5-1, the J gene TRBJ1-1, with D hard to call. Germline assignment: CDR1 SGHRS and CDR2 YFSETQ. This CDR3 is 15 amino acids long. V shed 4 bases and J shed 1 base, with 14 bases lying between them. The CDR3 spells CASSVFGPENTEAFF. CDR3 in DNA: TGCGCCAGCAGCGTATTCGGGCCTGAGAACACTGAAGCTTTCTTT.

The V and J genes are TRBV30 and TRBJ1-6, with a tentative D call TRBD1 (5 bases). Deletions cut 7 bases from V and 5 bases from J, with 15 bases between. The CDR3 is 14 residues long. The germline V gene has CDR1 GTSNPN and CDR2 SVGIG (reference sequence). Here the CDR3 reads CAYRTGRDNSPLHF. Written as DNA, the CDR3 is TGTGCCTATCGTACGGGACGGGATAATTCACCCCTCCACTTT.

The chain couples TRBV6-1 to TRBJ2-5; no clear D gene. Germline V gene data show CDR1 as MNHNS and CDR2 as SASEGT. The CDR3 spans 14 residues. Trimming removed 8 bases from V and 0 bases from J, with 13 bases in between. CDR3 protein: CASGYGPHQETQYF. CDR3 nucleotide sequence: TGTGCCAGCGGGTATGGCCCCCACCAAGAGACCCAGTACTTC.

This clonotype was seen repeatedly, ten times or more. This sequence joins TRBV29-1 and TRBJ1-5; 8 bases align to TRBD1. The V gene end was trimmed by 4 bases and the J gene end by 3 bases; junction bases not matched to a gene: 2. Germline values: CDR1 SQVTM, CDR2 ANQGSEA. The CDR3 is 13 residues long. CDR3 nucleotide sequence: TGCAGCGTTGGACAGGGGTTCAATCAGCCCCAGCATTTT. Translating it yields CSVGQGFNQPQHF.

This clonotype was detected many times. The gene calls are TRBV20-1 and TRBJ1-3, with D uncertain. The CDR3 is made up of 13 amino acids. CDR1 DFQATT and CDR2 SNEGSKA come from the germline V gene (reference sequence). Trimming removed 3 bases at V and 0 bases at J, with 6 bases between. CDR3 DNA sequence: TGCAGTGCTAGTAAGGTCTCTGGAAACACCATATATTTT. It yields the protein CSASKVSGNTIYF.

This chain uses TRBV4-1 with TRBJ2-7; weak D call: TRBD1 (5 bases). The CDR3 spans 13 residues. CDR1 MGHRA and CDR2 YSYEKL come from the germline V gene. V dropped 1 base and J dropped 4 bases, with 8 bases sitting between them. The CDR3 loop is CASSQVDSYEQYF. DNA of the CDR3: TGCGCCAGCAGCCAAGTTGACAGTTACGAGCAGTACTTC.

This clonotype occurred many times. The chain joins TRBV20-1 to TRBJ1-6; the D is unclear. The CDR3 is 15 amino acids. The germline gives CDR1 DFQATT, CDR2 SNEGSKA (reference sequence). Deletions cut 3 bases from V and 0 bases from J, with 9 bases between. The CDR3: CSARMDSSYNSPLHF. In DNA form, the CDR3 reads TGCAGTGCTAGGATGGATAGCTCCTATAATTCACCCCTCCACTTT.

Here the CDR3 DNA reads TGCAGTGCTAGAGATGGACAGAAAAGCACTGAAGCTTTCTTT. Residues: CSARDGQKSTEAFF. The chain is built from TRBV20-1 and TRBJ1-1; D possibly corresponds to TRBD1 (6 bases). The V end was cut by 0 bases, the J end by 4 bases, with 12 bases between. The CDR3 has 14 amino acids. The germline CDR1 and CDR2 sequences are DFQATT and SNEGSKA (reference sequence).

The chain employs TRBV3-1 and TRBJ1-2; no firm D call. Germline V gene data show CDR1 as LGHDT and CDR2 as YNNKEL (reference sequence). CDR3 length equals 16 residues. V was trimmed by 1 base and J by 1 base, leaving 13 bases between them. Written as DNA, the CDR3 is TGTGCCAGCAGCCAAGGACGCAGCATAATTAACTATGGCTACACCTTC. This codes for CASSQGRSIINYGYTF.

This clonotype was observed a handful of times. DNA for the CDR3: TGTGCCAGCAGTGGGGGTGTTTTCGGCTACACCTTC. The encoded protein is CASSGGVFGYTF. The V gene is TRBV2, the J gene TRBJ1-2; D unclear. Germline V gene lookup returns CDR1 SNHLY and CDR2 FYNNEI. The germline V and J ends were trimmed by 4 bases and 8 bases, with 11 bases remaining between them. This CDR3 is built from 12 residues.

This clonotype was seen many times. The gene calls are TRBV27 and TRBJ2-6; D assignment may be TRBD1 or TRBD2 (5 bases each). From germline, CDR1 is MNHEY and CDR2 SMNVEV (reference sequence). Trimming removed 4 bases from V and 4 bases from J, with 11 bases in between. The length of the CDR3 is 15 residues. CDR3 protein: CASSSGAAGANVLTF. The CDR3 bases are TGTGCCAGCAGTTCCGGGGCAGCCGGGGCCAACGTCCTGACTTTC.

This clonotype was detected many times. The V and J genes are TRBV27 and TRBJ2-3; 8 positions agree with TRBD1. CDR3 length: 15 residues. Germline lookup yields CDR1 MNHEY and CDR2 SMNVEV (reference sequence). J was trimmed by 0 bases and V by 6 bases; bases with no gene match: 5. This CDR3 reads CASRRQGISTDTQYF. For the CDR3, the DNA is TGTGCCAGCAGACGACAGGGGATTAGCACAGATACGCAGTATTTT.

As concerns this clonotype: This may stem from a read error, because a much larger clone lies one nucleotide away. V and J are TRBV6-1 and TRBJ2-5; D possibly corresponds to TRBD2 (7 bases). From germline, CDR1 is MNHNS and CDR2 SASEGT. The CDR3 is 14 residues long. The CDR3 DNA follows: TGTGCCACCAGTCATGGAAGGGGGGGGGAGACCCAGTACTTC. It translates to CATSHGRGGETQYF.

This clonotype appeared many times. CDR3 sequence (DNA): TGTGCCAGCAGCCCCTCGACAGGGATCCCTAATGAGCAGTTCTTC. Residues: CASSPSTGIPNEQFF. J is TRBJ2-1 and V is TRBV14; 7 bases agree with TRBD1. V shed 4 bases, J shed 7 bases, and the junction held 10 bases outside the gene matches. The CDR3 covers 15 residues. Germline assignment: CDR1 SGHDN and CDR2 FVKESK.

Of note for this clonotype: As the CDR3 is not closed by the conserved phenylalanine or tryptophan, this likely results from a read error. This chain joins TRBV27 and TRBJ2-5; perhaps TRBD1 as D (5 bases). CDR1 MNHEY and CDR2 SMNVEV come from the germline V gene (reference sequence). The ends were cut back, 4 bases at V and 5 bases at J, with 11 bases in the middle. This CDR3 comprises 13 residues. The CDR3 DNA sequence: TGTGCCAGCAGTTCAGACAGAGAGGAGACCCAGTACCTC. The encoded protein is CASSSDREETQYL.

CDR3 DNA sequence: TGTGCCACCAGCAGCGTAACAGATACGCAGTATTTT. It is translated as CATSSVTDTQYF. This rearrangement joins TRBV15 to TRBJ2-3, with D unresolved. V shed 3 bases and J shed 3 bases, with 4 bases lying between them. CDR1 and CDR2 (germline): LNHNV, YYDKDF (reference sequence). The CDR3 has 12 residues.